Following are 7 T cell receptor beta chains from one sample sequenced in a study of T cell clonality in common variable immunodeficiency. Study results and caveats: Common variable immunodeficiency TCR beta sequences reportedly had fewer deletions and N-nucleotide insertions.

Sequencing was performed with immunoSEQ multiplex PCR; in TCRdb, only in-frame clones are kept and a portion is missing. The specimen has about 26,000 clones, none found just once. These TCRs are of unknown antigen specificity. The sequencing input was peripheral blood mononuclear cells. The receptors were sampled from a human donor with common variable immunodeficiency.

The CDR3 bases that were read are TGTGCCAGCGGGACAGGACTCAACACTGAA. Protein: CASGTGLNTE. The whole CDR3 is CASGTGLNTEAFF. The chain couples TRBV18 to TRBJ1-1, with TRBD1 matching 8 bases. The observed sequence ends 3 residues before the CDR3 terminus, with the missing tail filled in from the germline J gene. The CDR3 consists of 13 residues. CDR1 KGHSH and CDR2 LQKENI come from the germline V gene. The V segment lost 8 bases and the J segment 2 bases; nucleotides outside the gene matches: 4.

This clone was observed a handful of times. The read ends 3 residues early relative to the CDR3; the germline J gene fills the gap. The rearrangement links TRBV5-6 to TRBJ1-2; D remains unclear. The CDR3 consists of 13 residues. Trimming took 0 bases from V and 6 from J, leaving 9 bases between them. Germline loops: CDR1 SGHDT, CDR2 YYEEEE. CDR3 loop: CASSLGRRDGYTF. The part of the CDR3 DNA that was read is TGTGCCAGCAGCTTGGGCCGGAGGGATGGC.

With respect to this clone: The read halts 3 residues ahead of the CDR3 end, with the missing end drawn from the germline J gene. This rearrangement joins TRBV19 to TRBJ2-7, with 7 bases fitting TRBD2. CDR1 is LNHDA, CDR2 SQIVND, per germline (reference sequence). V lost 5 bases, J lost 2 bases, and 9 bases stayed unmatched. The CDR3 extends over 15 amino acids. CDR3 protein: CASSVLAGVTYEQYF. The CDR3 DNA, read in part, is TGTGCCAGTAGTGTACTGGCGGGGGTAACCTACGAG.

Concerning this clone: Its ends do not fully match the called genes, so a read error is possible. The DNA ends 3 residues before the CDR3 does, and the rest of the CDR3 is filled in from the germline J gene. The chain couples TRBV5-1 to TRBJ2-7; 7 positions agree with TRBD1. Germline CDR1 reads SGHRS; CDR2 reads YFSETQ. This CDR3 is built from 14 residues. The part of the CDR3 DNA that was read is TGCGCCAGCAGCGGACCGGGACAGTCCTCCGAG. Translating it yields CASSGPGQSSE. The CDR3, in full, reads CASSGPGQSSEQYF. Filled out from reference TRBV5-1 and TRBJ2-7, the complete variable domain reads KAGVTQTPRYLIKTRGQQVTLSCSPISGHRSVSWYQQTPGQGLQFLFEYFSETQRNKGNFPGRFSGRQFSNSRSEMNVSTLELGDSALYLCASSGPGQSSEQYFGPGTRLTVT.

This clone was seen more than once but under ten times. Read data end 3 residues before the CDR3 end; the end is taken from the germline J gene. This chain links TRBV2 with TRBJ2-6, with a possible D match to TRBD1 (6 bases). CDR1 and CDR2 from the germline V gene are SNHLY and FYNNEI. This CDR3 has 12 amino acids. The CDR3 spells CASSTDRRVLTF. Incomplete CDR3 DNA: TGTGCCAGCAGCACAGACAGGAGGGTC.

Turning to this clone: The read ends 3 residues before the CDR3 terminus; that terminus is restored from the germline J gene. This chain connects TRBV19 to TRBJ1-1, with a tentative D call TRBD1 (5 bases). Per the germline V gene, CDR1 is LNHDA and CDR2 is SQIVND (reference sequence). The V end lost 0 bases, the J end lost 6 bases, and 17 bases lay between the germline ends. This CDR3 region has 16 residues. This chain's CDR3 is CASSIDFGRAGAEAFF. The CDR3 DNA, read in part, is TGTGCCAGTAGTATAGATTTCGGCAGGGCGGGGGCTGAA. The full variable domain, in which reference TRBV19 and TRBJ1-1 provide the parts outside the CDR3, is DGGITQSPKYLFRKEGQNVTLSCEQNLNHDAMYWYRQDPGQGLRLIYYSQIVNDFQKGDIAEGYSVSREKKESFPLTVTSAQKNPTAFYLCASSIDFGRAGAEAFFGQGTRLTVV.

A remark on this clone: The read ends 3 residues shy of where the CDR3 ends; the end is completed using the germline J gene. The V call is TRBV5-1, the J call TRBJ2-1; 8 bases agree with TRBD2. Germline values: CDR1 SGHRS, CDR2 YFSETQ. The CDR3 has 18 amino acids. After removal of 5 bases from V and 2 bases from J, the junction contained 15 bases not matched to a gene. CDR3 in amino acids: CASRKTSVKLRPYNEQFF. The sequenced CDR3 bases are TGCGCCAGCAGGAAGACTAGCGTTAAACTGCGGCCCTACAATGAG.